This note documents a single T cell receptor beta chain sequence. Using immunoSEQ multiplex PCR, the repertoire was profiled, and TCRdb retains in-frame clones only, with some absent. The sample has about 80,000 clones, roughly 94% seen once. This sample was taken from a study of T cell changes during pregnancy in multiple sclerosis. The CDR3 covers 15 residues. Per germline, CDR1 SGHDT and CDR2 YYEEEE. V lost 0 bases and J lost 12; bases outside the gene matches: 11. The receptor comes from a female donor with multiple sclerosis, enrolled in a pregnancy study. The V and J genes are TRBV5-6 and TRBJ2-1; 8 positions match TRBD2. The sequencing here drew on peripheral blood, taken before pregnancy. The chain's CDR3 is CASSLGGGPFGGQFF. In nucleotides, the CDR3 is TGTGCCAGCAGCTTGGGCGGGGGGCCCTTTGGGGGGCAGTTCTTC.